A selection of T cell receptor beta chains follows, all from one sample in a study of blood T cells in healthy people across ages. One entry per CDR3 protein results from TCRdb running MiXCR on the 5' RACE reads. The table lists roughly 500,000 distinct CDR3 sequences, about 25% of them singletons, with 8.7% in the top ten. In addition, the sample was reused for a study of T cells of mothers and their children.

The sample was blood. These TCRs come from a boy under 18 in good health. Both conserved end residues are part of each CDR3. Fields, in order: J gene, V gene, D gene, CDR3 protein. The D gene is left open where the match is weak.

TRBJ1-2 TRBV29-1 NA CSVASQPQGGGYTF
TRBJ1-1 TRBV5-4 NA CASSFQVSGTEAFF
TRBJ2-4 TRBV2 NA CASRVGRTKNIQYF
TRBJ1-2 TRBV5-6 NA CASSLGYGDYGYTF
TRBJ1-1 TRBV12-3/TRBV12-4 NA CASSSQGNTEAFF
TRBJ2-2 TRBV5-1 NA CASSISDTGELFF
TRBJ1-1 TRBV6-2/TRBV6-3 NA CASTPGLVTEAFF
TRBJ1-1 TRBV20-1 TRBD1 CSASPGGVTEAFF
TRBJ2-7 TRBV4-3 NA CASSQERLAVYEQYF
TRBJ1-5 TRBV6-2/TRBV6-3 TRBD1 CASRADRGLYQPQHF
TRBJ2-1 TRBV4-3 NA CASSHFSGAESYNEQFF
TRBJ1-2 TRBV27 TRBD1 CASSATGGAGVYYGYTF
TRBJ1-5 TRBV28 NA CASSDPRGSNQPQHF
TRBJ2-3 TRBV7-2 NA CASSLLGLGGRTDTQYF
TRBJ1-4 TRBV5-1 TRBD1 CASSKDRRTTNEKLFF
TRBJ2-1 TRBV7-7 TRBD2 CASSLGLAGGPNNEQFF
TRBJ2-1 TRBV7-9 NA CASSLTGPLAYNEQFF
TRBJ1-3 TRBV10-3 NA CAISEPYRGAGNTIYF
TRBJ1-4 TRBV3-1 NA CASSGPRTARNEKLFF
TRBJ2-3 TRBV6-5 NA CASSQGRITDTQYF
TRBJ2-1 TRBV6-2/TRBV6-3 TRBD1 CASHPGQGIDEQFF
TRBJ2-1 TRBV12-3/TRBV12-4 TRBD1 CASRRDRGNYYNEQFF
TRBJ2-7 TRBV29-1 NA CSVEGGDTSYEQYF
TRBJ2-3 TRBV14 NA CASSQVPGTDTQYF
TRBJ2-3 TRBV20-1 TRBD2 CSARDLAGTKADTQYF
TRBJ2-1 TRBV6-2/TRBV6-3 TRBD1 CASSYWTGAYNEQFF
TRBJ2-1 TRBV10-3 TRBD2 CAIRQGGSSYNEQFF
TRBJ2-1 TRBV28 NA CASSWEGKQFF
TRBJ2-7 TRBV5-1 NA CASSWGVTYEQYF
TRBJ2-1 TRBV29-1 TRBD1 CSGLRGSSYNEQFF
TRBJ1-1 TRBV10-3 NA CAISESQGRTEAFF
TRBJ2-1 TRBV7-9 TRBD2 CASSPSGGTEQFF
TRBJ2-3 TRBV5-1 NA CASSVSGALSTDTQYF
TRBJ2-2 TRBV2 TRBD2 CASSDLAGEWTGELFF
TRBJ2-4 TRBV7-3 NA CASSSTHILGAGNIQYF
TRBJ2-1 TRBV14 NA CASSQDQRTYNEQFF
TRBJ2-1 TRBV29-1 NA CSVEGRQDSYNEQFF
TRBJ2-7 TRBV6-6 TRBD2 CASSAQGRSGREQYF
TRBJ2-5 TRBV6-2/TRBV6-3 NA CASSYGGPTKETQYF
TRBJ1-2 TRBV19 NA CASSSGLDYGYTF
TRBJ1-5 TRBV6-6 NA CASSPELLGNQPQHF
TRBJ1-2 TRBV27 TRBD1 CASSAYRGGGYTF
TRBJ1-2 TRBV5-1 NA CASSLDRNGYTF
TRBJ2-4 TRBV28 NA CASSWHRLTKNIQYF
TRBJ2-5 TRBV4-2 NA CASSQRLATLETQYF